Sequencing of this T cell receptor (beta chain) was carried out in a study of brain metastases from non-small cell lung cancer. Method: immunoSEQ multiplex PCR; TCRdb's copy keeps in-frame clones and lacks some. The sample holds over 2,000 clones; around 82% are singletons and the top ten take roughly 9%. This clone was counted a few times. Germline V CDR1 and CDR2: SEHNR, FQNEAQ (reference sequence). CDR3 length: 13 amino acids. Trimming removed 3 bases from V and 1 base from J, with 7 bases in between. Sequencing was performed on tumor-adjacent normal tissue. This TCR came from a donor aged 40 or older with non-small cell lung cancer. This chain joins TRBV7-9 and TRBJ2-7; D perhaps matches TRBD1 (6 bases). The CDR3 protein is CASSLGASYEQYF. In DNA, the CDR3 is TGTGCCAGCAGCTTGGGGGCTTCCTACGAGCAGTACTTC.